The 30 T cell receptor beta chains below were found in one sample sequenced in a study of OX40 agonist ivuxolimab in advanced cancers. Libraries were made using the immunoSEQ multiplex PCR assay. In TCRdb, the immuneACCESS table is reduced to in-frame sequences with V and J assigned. These tables do not hold every clone; where another copy was compared, an unresolved V gene accounts for under half, and the others remain unexplained. The table for this sample lists around 62,000 clones; over 70% of them were counted only once. The leading ten clones occupy 5.5% of the sample. The source was CD4+ or CD8+ T cells sorted from blood, collected in a trial of the OX40 agonist ivuxolimab. The receptors shown here come from an adult with an advanced solid tumor such as melanoma, head and neck, liver or kidney cancer.

The V gene is TRBV7-8, the J gene TRBJ1-5; unclear D gene. This CDR3 is built from 14 residues. V lost 0 bases and J 6 bases, leaving 9 bases between the germline ends. Germline V gives CDR1 SGHVS, CDR2 FQNEAQ. In DNA, the CDR3 is TGTGCCAGCAGCTTAGCCGGTTTGAGTCAGCCCCAGCATTTT. Residues: CASSLAGLSQPQHF.

The gene calls are TRBV2 and TRBJ2-1, with 9 bases identical to TRBD2. CDR1 and CDR2 (germline): SNHLY, FYNNEI. This CDR3 is built from 15 residues. V shed 8 bases, J shed 9 bases, and the junction held 14 bases outside the gene matches. The CDR3 reads CASSPGLAWGSEQFF. Here the CDR3 DNA reads TGTGCCAGCTCTCCGGGACTAGCATGGGGTAGTGAGCAGTTCTTC.

This chain joins TRBV4-3 and TRBJ2-7; 9 bases match TRBD1. V was pared by 4 bases and J by 4 bases, with 2 bases of the junction left unmatched. Germline values: CDR1 LGHNA, CDR2 YSLEER. The CDR3 totals 13 residues. CDR3 protein: CASSPDRGYEQYF. In DNA form, the CDR3 reads TGCGCCAGCAGCCCGGACAGGGGATACGAGCAGTACTTC.

Only a few counts were recorded for this clone. The V and J genes are TRBV2 and TRBJ2-1; D might be TRBD1 (5 bases). This CDR3 spans 13 amino acids. CDR1 and CDR2 (germline): SNHLY, FYNNEI. Trimming cost V 10 bases and J 8 bases, with 18 bases left between them. The CDR3 is CATPGKSLDEQFF. Written as DNA, the CDR3 is TGTGCCACCCCAGGGAAATCCCTCGATGAGCAGTTCTTC.

This clone was counted once. The gene calls are TRBV7-9 and TRBJ1-2, with D possibly being TRBD1 (5 bases). Germline V gene data show CDR1 as SEHNR and CDR2 as FQNEAQ (reference sequence). Between the trimmed V and J ends, which lost 5 bases and 8 bases, there was a span of 18 bases. The length of the CDR3 is 14 residues. The CDR3 bases are TGTGCCAGCAGCCCGTTGTTCCCGGGGCGAGGCTACACCTTC. Amino acids: CASSPLFPGRGYTF.

The chain combines TRBV28 with TRBJ1-5; no firm D call. Trimming left V 7 bases short and J 5 bases short, with 12 bases between. The CDR3 is 13 amino acids. Germline V gives CDR1 MDHEN, CDR2 SYDVKM. CDR3: CASIGDLYQPQHF. CDR3 DNA: TGTGCCAGCATCGGGGATCTTTATCAGCCCCAGCATTTT.

This chain links TRBV6-5 with TRBJ2-5; 9 positions agree with TRBD1. The assigned J gene may be wrong: the sequence end matches TRBJ2-7 better. Germline V gene lookup returns CDR1 MNHEY and CDR2 SVGAGI. The CDR3 is made up of 15 amino acids. The CDR3 spells CASSYPGTGKYEQYF. The CDR3, as DNA: TGTGCCAGCAGTTACCCAGGGACAGGGAAATACGAGCAGTACTTC.

This clone was counted between two and nine times. This chain links TRBV5-1 with TRBJ2-5, with 13 bases identical to TRBD2. Unmatched junction bases numbered 4, after V lost 0 bases and J lost 2 bases. This CDR3 has 17 residues. Germline V gene sequence: CDR1 SGHRS, CDR2 YFSETQ. CDR3 region: CASSLGLAGGPQETQYF. As DNA, the CDR3 is TGCGCCAGCAGCTTGGGACTAGCGGGGGGTCCACAAGAGACCCAGTACTTC.

The chain recombines TRBV28 with TRBJ1-1, with TRBD1 matching over 8 bases. The CDR3 covers 13 residues. Per germline, CDR1 MDHEN and CDR2 SYDVKM. The junction had 3 bases not matched to a gene; V was cut back by 7 bases and J by 2 bases. Here the CDR3 DNA reads TGTGCCAGCACCGGACAGGGTAACACTGAAGCTTTCTTT. Translated, it gives CASTGQGNTEAFF.

The rearrangement links TRBV6-5 to TRBJ2-1; 11 nucleotides agree with TRBD1. CDR1 MNHEY and CDR2 SVGAGI come from the germline V gene. With V trimmed by 6 bases and J by 3 bases, 4 bases remained unmatched. The CDR3 runs to 15 residues. CDR3 protein: CASRLGTGGYNEQFF. The CDR3 bases are TGTGCCAGCAGACTCGGGACAGGGGGCTACAATGAGCAGTTCTTC.

The chain links TRBV7-9 to TRBJ2-7, with D hard to call. Per the germline V gene, CDR1 is SEHNR and CDR2 is FQNEAQ (reference sequence). This CDR3 comprises 11 residues. Trimming cost V 3 bases and J 5 bases, with 5 bases left between them. CDR3 amino acids: CASSFKDEQYF. Written as DNA, the CDR3 is TGTGCCAGCAGCTTTAAGGACGAGCAGTACTTC.

The chain joins TRBV6-5 to TRBJ2-1; a weak D match, TRBD2 (6 bases). V dropped 7 bases and J dropped 7 bases, with 11 bases sitting between them. This CDR3 is 12 amino acids long. Germline V gives CDR1 MNHEY, CDR2 SVGAGI. CDR3 sequence (DNA): TGTGCCAGCAACGGGGGAGAGAATGAGCAGTTCTTC. Its translation is CASNGGENEQFF.

CDR3 coding DNA: TGTGCCAGCAGCTCCCTCGGCCCCCTTAGCAATCAGCCCCAGCATTTT. It translates to CASSSLGPLSNQPQHF. The rearrangement joins TRBV7-8 to TRBJ1-5; D unresolved. This CDR3 has 16 residues. V dropped 4 bases and J dropped 0 bases, with 13 bases sitting between them. Per germline, CDR1 SGHVS and CDR2 FQNEAQ.

There are a few counts of this clone. The rearrangement joins TRBV27 to TRBJ1-6; TRBD1 aligns across 8 bases. Germline CDR1 is MNHEY and CDR2 is SMNVEV (reference sequence). CDR3 length: 14 residues. With V trimmed by 4 bases and J by 6 bases, 2 bases remained unmatched. CDR3 in amino acids: CASSSGTGNSPLHF. The CDR3 DNA reads as TGTGCCAGCAGTTCCGGGACAGGTAATTCACCCCTCCACTTT.

The chain is built from TRBV30 and TRBJ2-7, with 8 bases lining up with TRBD1. V shed 6 bases and J 0 bases; nucleotides not matched to a gene: 4. Germline CDR1 GTSNPN, CDR2 SVGIG (reference sequence). The CDR3 runs 13 residues. The CDR3 sequence is CACRDRSSYEQYF. CDR3 sequence (DNA): TGTGCCTGCCGGGACAGGAGCTCCTACGAGCAGTACTTC.

This clone was counted ten times or more. CDR3 nucleotides: TGTGCCAGCAGCCTCCAGGGGGCGGGCTACGAGCAGTACGTC. It encodes CASSLQGAGYEQYV. This chain links TRBV2 with TRBJ2-7; 8 bases map to TRBD1. Germline CDR1 reads SNHLY; CDR2 reads FYNNEI. The CDR3 length is 14 residues. Unmatched junction bases numbered 7, after V lost 6 bases and J lost 3 bases.

A single count supports this clone. This chain connects TRBV6-5 to TRBJ1-1; D uncertain. The length of the CDR3 is 13 residues. Germline CDR1 MNHEY, CDR2 SVGAGI. V shed 0 bases and J shed 3 bases, with 5 bases lying between them. The CDR3 protein is CASSYSGYTEAFF. In DNA, the CDR3 is TGTGCCAGCAGTTACTCGGGGTACACTGAAGCTTTCTTT.

With respect to this clone: A much larger clone sits a single nucleotide away, making a read error possible. The chain recombines TRBV7-9 with TRBJ1-6; maybe TRBD1 (5 bases). From germline, CDR1 is SEHNR and CDR2 FQNEAQ (reference sequence). The CDR3 spans 16 residues. CDR3 sequence reads: CASSLGQGFYNPPLHF. Written as DNA, the CDR3 is TGTGCCAGCAGCCTCGGTCAGGGATTTTATAATCCACCCCTCCACTTT.

The J gene is TRBJ2-7, the V gene TRBV5-5; 7 bases are a match to TRBD1. The V segment lost 2 bases and the J segment 5 bases; nucleotides outside the gene matches: 7. Germline assignment: CDR1 SGHKS and CDR2 YYEKEE (reference sequence). This CDR3 region has 14 residues. CDR3 nucleotide sequence: TGTGCCAGCAGCTTCTGGACAGGTAGCGACGAGCAGTACGTC. It encodes CASSFWTGSDEQYV.

The chain carries TRBV19 and TRBJ1-2, with no clear D. V lost 7 bases to trimming and J lost 2 bases, with 14 bases between them. The germline V gene encodes CDR1 LNHDA and CDR2 SQIVND (reference sequence). The CDR3 consists of 14 residues. The CDR3, as DNA: TGTGCCAGTAAGAAGGGCCCCACCAACTATGGCTACACCTTC. Its translation: CASKKGPTNYGYTF.

Written as DNA, the CDR3 is TGTGCCAGCAGTTGGGGGCGGTCGCGAGAGACCCAGTACTTC. Translation: CASSWGRSRETQYF. The chain joins TRBV28 to TRBJ2-5; TRBD1 is a possible D gene (6 bases). This CDR3 is built from 14 residues. The V and J ends lost 4 bases and 4 bases respectively, with 13 bases between them. Per germline, CDR1 MDHEN and CDR2 SYDVKM.

V is TRBV30 and J is TRBJ2-7; 8 nucleotides align to TRBD1. This CDR3 is 13 amino acids long. J lost 3 bases, V lost 1 base, and 2 bases had no gene match. Germline V gene sequence: CDR1 GTSNPN, CDR2 SVGIG (reference sequence). The CDR3 DNA is TGTGCCTGGAGTGGACAGGGGTACTACGAGCAGTACTTC. Its protein is CAWSGQGYYEQYF.

The chain combines TRBV7-3 with TRBJ2-1; TRBD2 aligns across 11 bases. The CDR3 is 19 residues long. The V gene end was trimmed by 5 bases and the J gene end by 7 bases; junction bases not matched to a gene: 19. From germline, CDR1 is SGHTA and CDR2 FQGTGA. CDR3 amino acids: CASSKIPTSGIIMGNEQFF. CDR3 bases: TGTGCCAGCAGCAAGATCCCGACTAGCGGGATTATAATGGGTAATGAGCAGTTCTTC.

This clone has only one observation. V usage is TRBV5-1 and J usage is TRBJ1-1, with no clear D. The CDR3 totals 13 residues. V lost 0 bases, J lost 4 bases, and 7 bases lay in between. Germline loops: CDR1 SGHRS, CDR2 YFSETQ. The CDR3 region has the DNA TGCGCCAGCAGCTTGGACATTTTCACTGAAGCTTTCTTT. Residues: CASSLDIFTEAFF.

The J gene is TRBJ1-2, the V gene TRBV19, with D maybe TRBD1 (5 bases). The CDR3 extends over 15 amino acids. Between the trimmed V and J ends, which lost 7 bases and 6 bases, there was a span of 21 bases. CDR1 is LNHDA and CDR2 is SQIVND in the germline V gene (reference sequence). CDR3 sequence: CASTHQGRIFDGYTF. DNA of the CDR3: TGTGCCAGTACCCACCAGGGCAGGATTTTTGATGGCTACACCTTC.

The chain has TRBV19 and TRBJ2-1; 11 bases map to TRBD1. CDR3 size: 16 residues. Germline assignment: CDR1 LNHDA and CDR2 SQIVND (reference sequence). The V and J ends lost 7 bases and 4 bases, in that order; junction bases with no gene match: 9. CDR3 DNA: TGTGCCAGTACCCGAGGGAGGGACAGGGGGTACAATGAGCAGTTCTTC. It codes for CASTRGRDRGYNEQFF.

The rearrangement links TRBV6-6 to TRBJ1-4; D gene uncertain. The germline V gene has CDR1 MNHNY and CDR2 SVGAGI (reference sequence). V gave up 6 bases and J gave up 5 bases, with 7 bases separating them. The CDR3 consists of 12 residues. This chain's CDR3 is CASSRGNEKLFF. The CDR3 DNA reads as TGTGCCAGCAGCCGTGGCAATGAAAAACTGTTTTTT.

The CDR3 here is CSADFTEAFF. The CDR3 nucleotides are TGCAGTGCTGATTTCACTGAAGCTTTCTTT. The rearrangement uses TRBV20-1 and TRBJ1-1; D is undetermined. The CDR3 totals 10 residues. V dropped 5 bases and J dropped 4 bases, with 5 bases sitting between them. Per germline, CDR1 DFQATT and CDR2 SNEGSKA (reference sequence).

The V call is TRBV6-5, the J call TRBJ2-3, with D possibly TRBD1 on 6 matching bases. Germline V gene lookup returns CDR1 MNHEY and CDR2 SVGAGI. The CDR3 has 14 residues. V was pared by 10 bases and J by 1 base, with 15 bases between. This CDR3 reads CANRTVAGTDTQYF. CDR3 nucleotide sequence: TGTGCCAACCGGACAGTAGCTGGCACAGATACGCAGTATTTT.

The chain recombines TRBV7-9 with TRBJ2-3; no reliable D call. Germline CDR1 SEHNR, CDR2 FQNEAQ (reference sequence). CDR3 length equals 12 residues. Between the trimmed V and J ends, which lost 3 bases and 2 bases, there was a span of 3 bases. CDR3 amino acids: CASSFNTDTQYF. The CDR3 nucleotides read TGTGCCAGCAGCTTCAACACAGATACGCAGTATTTT. The complete variable domain, with remaining parts taken from reference TRBV7-9 and TRBJ2-3, reads DTGVSQNPRHKITKRGQNVTFRCDPISEHNRLYWYRQTLGQGPEFLTYFQNEAQLEKSRLLSDRFSAERPKGSFSTLEIQRTEQGDSAMYLCASSFNTDTQYFGPGTRLTVL.